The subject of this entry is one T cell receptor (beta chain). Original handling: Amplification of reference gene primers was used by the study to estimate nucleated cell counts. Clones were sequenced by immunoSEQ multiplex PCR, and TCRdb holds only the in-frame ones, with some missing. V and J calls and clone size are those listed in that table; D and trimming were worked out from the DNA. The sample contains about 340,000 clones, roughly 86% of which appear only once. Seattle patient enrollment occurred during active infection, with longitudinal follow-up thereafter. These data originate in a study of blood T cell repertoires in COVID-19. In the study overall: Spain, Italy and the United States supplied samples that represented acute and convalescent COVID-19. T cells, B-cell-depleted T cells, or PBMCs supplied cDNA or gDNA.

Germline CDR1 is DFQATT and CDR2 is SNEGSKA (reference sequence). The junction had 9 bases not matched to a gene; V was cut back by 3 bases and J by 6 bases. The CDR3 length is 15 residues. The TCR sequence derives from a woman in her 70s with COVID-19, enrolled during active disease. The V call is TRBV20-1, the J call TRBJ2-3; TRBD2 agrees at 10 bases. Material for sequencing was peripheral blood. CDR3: CSASISGGSVDTQYF. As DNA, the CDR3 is TGCAGTGCTAGTATTAGCGGGGGGTCCGTTGATACGCAGTATTTT.